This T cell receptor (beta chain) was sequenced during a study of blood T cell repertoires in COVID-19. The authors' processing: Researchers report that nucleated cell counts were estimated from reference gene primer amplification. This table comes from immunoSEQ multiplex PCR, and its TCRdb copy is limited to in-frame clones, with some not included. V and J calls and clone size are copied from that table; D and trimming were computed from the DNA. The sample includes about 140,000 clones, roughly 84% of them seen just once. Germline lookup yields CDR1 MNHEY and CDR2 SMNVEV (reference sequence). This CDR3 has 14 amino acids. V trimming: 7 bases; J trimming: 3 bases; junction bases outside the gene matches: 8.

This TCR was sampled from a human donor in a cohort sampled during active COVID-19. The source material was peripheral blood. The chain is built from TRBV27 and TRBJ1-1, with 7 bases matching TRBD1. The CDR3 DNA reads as TGTGCCAGCATCCTAAGACAGGGAGACACTGAAGCTTTCTTT. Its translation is CASILRQGDTEAFF.